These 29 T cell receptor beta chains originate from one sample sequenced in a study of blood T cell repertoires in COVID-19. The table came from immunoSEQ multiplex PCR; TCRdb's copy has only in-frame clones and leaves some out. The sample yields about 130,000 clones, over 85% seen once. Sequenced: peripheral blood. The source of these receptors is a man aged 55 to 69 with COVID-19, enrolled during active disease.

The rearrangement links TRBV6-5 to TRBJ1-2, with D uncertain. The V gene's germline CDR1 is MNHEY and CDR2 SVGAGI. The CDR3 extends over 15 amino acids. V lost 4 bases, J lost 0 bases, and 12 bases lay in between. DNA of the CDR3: TGTGCCAGCAGTTTGAGAGGGATTTCTAACTATGGCTACACCTTC. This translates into CASSLRGISNYGYTF.

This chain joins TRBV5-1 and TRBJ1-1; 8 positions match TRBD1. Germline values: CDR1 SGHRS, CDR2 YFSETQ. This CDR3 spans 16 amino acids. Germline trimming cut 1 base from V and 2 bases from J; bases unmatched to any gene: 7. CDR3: CASSLIQGAENTEAFF. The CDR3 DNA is TGCGCCAGCAGCTTGATCCAGGGGGCAGAAAACACTGAAGCTTTCTTT.

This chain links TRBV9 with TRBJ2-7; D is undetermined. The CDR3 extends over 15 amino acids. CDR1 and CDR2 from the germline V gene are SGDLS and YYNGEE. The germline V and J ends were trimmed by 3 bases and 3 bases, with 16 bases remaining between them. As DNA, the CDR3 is TGTGCCAGCAGCGGAGAGGAGAAAGGCGGCTACGAGCAGTACTTC. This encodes CASSGEEKGGYEQYF. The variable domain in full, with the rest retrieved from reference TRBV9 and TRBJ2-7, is DSGVTQTPKHLITATGQRVTLRCSPRSGDLSVYWYQQSLDQGLQFLIQYYNGEERAKGNILERFSAQQFPDLHSELNLSSLELGDSALYFCASSGEEKGGYEQYFGPGTRLTVT.

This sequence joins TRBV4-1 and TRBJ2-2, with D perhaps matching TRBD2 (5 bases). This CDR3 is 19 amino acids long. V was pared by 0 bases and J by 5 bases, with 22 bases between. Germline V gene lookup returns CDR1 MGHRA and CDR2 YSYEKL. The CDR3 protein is CASSQEKVLGDEGTGELFF. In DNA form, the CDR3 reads TGCGCCAGCAGCCAAGAAAAGGTCCTGGGAGACGAAGGTACCGGGGAGCTGTTTTTT.

Here the CDR3 reads CASSYSDRGSEQYF. The CDR3, as DNA: TGTGCCAGCAGCTACTCGGACAGGGGGTCGGAGCAGTACTTC. The chain carries TRBV27 and TRBJ2-7, with 10 bases aligning to TRBD1. CDR1 and CDR2 from the germline V gene are MNHEY and SMNVEV (reference sequence). The CDR3 length is 14 residues. V lost 6 bases to trimming and J lost 7 bases; unmatched junction nucleotides: 9.

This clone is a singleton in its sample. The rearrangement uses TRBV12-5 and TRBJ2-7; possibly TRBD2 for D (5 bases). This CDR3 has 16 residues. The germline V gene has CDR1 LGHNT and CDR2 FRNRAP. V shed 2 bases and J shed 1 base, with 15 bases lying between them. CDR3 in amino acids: CASGLPTSGRSYEQYF. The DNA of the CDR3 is TGTGCTAGTGGTTTGCCCACGTCTGGGAGATCCTACGAGCAGTACTTC.

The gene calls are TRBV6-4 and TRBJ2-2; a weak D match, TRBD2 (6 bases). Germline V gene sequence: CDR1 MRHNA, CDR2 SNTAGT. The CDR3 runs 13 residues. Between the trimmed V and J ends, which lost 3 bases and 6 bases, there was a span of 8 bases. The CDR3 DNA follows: TGTGCCAGCAGTGAGATAGCGGCCGGGGAGCTGTTTTTT. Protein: CASSEIAAGELFF.

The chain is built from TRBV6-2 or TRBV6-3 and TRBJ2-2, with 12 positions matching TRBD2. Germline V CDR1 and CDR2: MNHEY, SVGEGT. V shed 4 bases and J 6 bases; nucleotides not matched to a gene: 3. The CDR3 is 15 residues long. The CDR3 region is CASSSRLAGAGELFF. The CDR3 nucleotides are TGTGCCAGCAGTTCAAGACTAGCGGGAGCCGGGGAGCTGTTTTTT.

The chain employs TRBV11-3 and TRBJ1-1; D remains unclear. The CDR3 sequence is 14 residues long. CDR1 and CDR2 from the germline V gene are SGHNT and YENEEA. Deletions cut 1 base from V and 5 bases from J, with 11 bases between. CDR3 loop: CASSLGGWRTEAFF. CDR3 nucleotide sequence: TGTGCCAGCAGCTTAGGAGGGTGGAGGACTGAAGCTTTCTTT.

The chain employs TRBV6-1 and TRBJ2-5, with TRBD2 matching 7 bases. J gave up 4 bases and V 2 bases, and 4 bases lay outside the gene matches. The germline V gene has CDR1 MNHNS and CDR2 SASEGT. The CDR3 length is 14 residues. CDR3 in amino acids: CASSESREGETQYF. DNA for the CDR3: TGTGCCAGCAGTGAATCTAGGGAGGGAGAGACCCAGTACTTC.

As DNA, the CDR3 is TGTGCCAGTAGTACCCAGGGGATCTCTGGAAACACCATATATTTT. It specifies CASSTQGISGNTIYF. The rearrangement uses TRBV19 and TRBJ1-3; possibly TRBD1 for D (6 bases). The CDR3 extends over 15 amino acids. Germline V gene lookup returns CDR1 LNHDA and CDR2 SQIVND (reference sequence). Between the trimmed V and J ends, which lost 4 bases and 0 bases, there was a span of 10 bases.

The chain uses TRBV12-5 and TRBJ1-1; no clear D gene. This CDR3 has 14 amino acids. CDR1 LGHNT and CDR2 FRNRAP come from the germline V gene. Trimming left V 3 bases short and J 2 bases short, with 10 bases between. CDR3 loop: CASGFGPINTEAFF. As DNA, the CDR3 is TGTGCTAGTGGTTTTGGGCCGATAAACACTGAAGCTTTCTTT.

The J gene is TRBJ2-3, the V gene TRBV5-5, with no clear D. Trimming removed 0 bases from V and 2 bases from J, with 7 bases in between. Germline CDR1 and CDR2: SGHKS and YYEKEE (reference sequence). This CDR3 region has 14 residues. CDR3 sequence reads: CASSLAVFTDTQYF. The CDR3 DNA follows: TGTGCCAGCAGCTTGGCTGTGTTCACAGATACGCAGTATTTT.

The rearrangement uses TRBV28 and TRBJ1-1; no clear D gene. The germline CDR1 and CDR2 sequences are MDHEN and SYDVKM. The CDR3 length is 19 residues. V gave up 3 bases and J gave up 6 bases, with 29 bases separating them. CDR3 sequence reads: CASSFSVPSNAGRRAEAFF. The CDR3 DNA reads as TGTGCCAGCAGTTTCAGTGTCCCCTCCAACGCGGGCCGGAGGGCTGAAGCTTTCTTT.

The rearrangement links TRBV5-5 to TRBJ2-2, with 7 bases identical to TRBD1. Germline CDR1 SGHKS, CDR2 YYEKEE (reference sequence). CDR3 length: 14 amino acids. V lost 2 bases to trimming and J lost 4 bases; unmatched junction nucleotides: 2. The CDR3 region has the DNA TGTGCCAGCAGCTTACAGGGGAGCACCGGGGAGCTGTTTTTT. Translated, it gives CASSLQGSTGELFF.

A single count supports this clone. The CDR3 loop is CASSFRGSEAFF. DNA of the CDR3: TGTGCCAGCAGTTTTCGTGGCTCTGAAGCTTTCTTT. The rearrangement joins TRBV12-3 or TRBV12-4 to TRBJ1-1, with D unresolved. V was shortened by 3 bases and J by 6 bases, with 8 bases between the two germline ends. There are 12 residues in the CDR3.

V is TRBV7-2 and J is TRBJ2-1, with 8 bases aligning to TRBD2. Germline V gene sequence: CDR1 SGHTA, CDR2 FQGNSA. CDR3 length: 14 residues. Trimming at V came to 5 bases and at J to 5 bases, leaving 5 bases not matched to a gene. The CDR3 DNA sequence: TGTGCCAGCAGCCCGGGGGGGTTCGACAATGAGCAGTTCTTC. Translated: CASSPGGFDNEQFF.

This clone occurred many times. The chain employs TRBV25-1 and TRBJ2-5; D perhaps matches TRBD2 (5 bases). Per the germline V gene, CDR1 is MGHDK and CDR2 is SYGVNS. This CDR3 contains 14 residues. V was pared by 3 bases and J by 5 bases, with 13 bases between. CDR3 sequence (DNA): TGTGCCAGCAGTGATCGGACTGTTAGGGAGACCCAGTACTTC. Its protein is CASSDRTVRETQYF.

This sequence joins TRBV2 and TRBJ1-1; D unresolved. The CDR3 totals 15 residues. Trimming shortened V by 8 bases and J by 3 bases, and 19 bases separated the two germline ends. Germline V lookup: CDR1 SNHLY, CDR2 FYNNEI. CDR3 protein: CASVRGSAAHTEAFF. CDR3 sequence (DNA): TGTGCCAGCGTACGAGGTTCAGCGGCCCACACTGAAGCTTTCTTT.

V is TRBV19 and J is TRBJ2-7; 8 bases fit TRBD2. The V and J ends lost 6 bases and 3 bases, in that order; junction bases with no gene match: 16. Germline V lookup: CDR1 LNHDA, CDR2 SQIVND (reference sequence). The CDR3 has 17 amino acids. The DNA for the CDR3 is TGTGCCAGTAGCCGACACGCCTTTACTAGCGGCAGCTACGAGCAGTACTTC. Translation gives CASSRHAFTSGSYEQYF.

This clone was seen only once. CDR3 in DNA: TGTGCCAGCAGTGACGTCAACAGGGGCACCGGGGAGCTGTTTTTT. As protein: CASSDVNRGTGELFF. The chain employs TRBV6-1 and TRBJ2-2; 7 nucleotides agree with TRBD1. Germline lookup yields CDR1 MNHNS and CDR2 SASEGT. Trimming cost V 3 bases and J 4 bases; bases outside gene matches: 5. This CDR3 comprises 15 residues.

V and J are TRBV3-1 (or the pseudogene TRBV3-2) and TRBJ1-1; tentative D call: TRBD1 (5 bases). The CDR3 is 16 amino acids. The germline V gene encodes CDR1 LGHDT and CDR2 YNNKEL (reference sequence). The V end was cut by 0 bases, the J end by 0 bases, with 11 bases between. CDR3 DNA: TGTGCCAGCAGCCAAGATATGGGGGAGGTGAACACTGAAGCTTTCTTT. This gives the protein CASSQDMGEVNTEAFF.

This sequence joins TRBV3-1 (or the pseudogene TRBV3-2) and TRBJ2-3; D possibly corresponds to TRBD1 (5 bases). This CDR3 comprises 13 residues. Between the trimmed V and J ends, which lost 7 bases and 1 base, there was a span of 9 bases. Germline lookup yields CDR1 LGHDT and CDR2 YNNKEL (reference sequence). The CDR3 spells CASNTQGTDTQYF. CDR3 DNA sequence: TGTGCCAGCAACACACAGGGCACAGATACGCAGTATTTT.

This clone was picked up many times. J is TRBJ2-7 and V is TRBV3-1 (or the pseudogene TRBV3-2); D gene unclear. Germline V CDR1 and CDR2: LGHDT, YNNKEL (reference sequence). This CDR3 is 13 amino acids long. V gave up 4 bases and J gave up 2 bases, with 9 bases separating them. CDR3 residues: CASSRGDAYEQYF. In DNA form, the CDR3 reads TGTGCCAGCAGCCGAGGAGACGCCTACGAGCAGTACTTC.

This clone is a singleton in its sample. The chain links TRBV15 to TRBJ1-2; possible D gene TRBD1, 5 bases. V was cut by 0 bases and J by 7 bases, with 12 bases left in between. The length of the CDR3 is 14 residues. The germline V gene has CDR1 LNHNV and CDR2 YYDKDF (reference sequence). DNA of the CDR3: TGTGCCACCAGCAGAGATTTAGGGGCTGGTGGCTACACCTTC. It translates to CATSRDLGAGGYTF.

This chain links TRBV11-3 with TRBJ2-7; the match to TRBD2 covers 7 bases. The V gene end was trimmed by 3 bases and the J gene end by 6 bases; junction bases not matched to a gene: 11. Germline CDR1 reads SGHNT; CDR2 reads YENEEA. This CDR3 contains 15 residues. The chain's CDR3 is CASSLRGAGVPEQYF. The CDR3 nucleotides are TGTGCCAGCAGCTTGCGCGGCGCGGGAGTCCCCGAGCAGTACTTC.

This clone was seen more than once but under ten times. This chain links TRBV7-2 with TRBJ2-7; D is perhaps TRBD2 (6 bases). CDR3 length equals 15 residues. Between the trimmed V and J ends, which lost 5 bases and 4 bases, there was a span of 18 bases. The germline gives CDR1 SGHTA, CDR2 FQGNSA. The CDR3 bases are TGTGCCAGCAGCCCCGGGGGTAGCGGCTATTACGAGCAGTACTTC. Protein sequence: CASSPGGSGYYEQYF.

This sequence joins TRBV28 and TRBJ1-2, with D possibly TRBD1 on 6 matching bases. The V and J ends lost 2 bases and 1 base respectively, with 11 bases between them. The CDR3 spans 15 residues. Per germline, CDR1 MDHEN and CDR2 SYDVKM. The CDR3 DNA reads TGTGCCAGCAGTTTAGGAGGACAGCTTAACTATGGCTACACCTTC. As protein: CASSLGGQLNYGYTF.

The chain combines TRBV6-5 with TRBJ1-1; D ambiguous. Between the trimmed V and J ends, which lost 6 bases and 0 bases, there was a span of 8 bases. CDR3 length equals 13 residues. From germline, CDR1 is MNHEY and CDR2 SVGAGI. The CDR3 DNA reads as TGTGCCAGCAGGAGAGATTTGAACACTGAAGCTTTCTTT. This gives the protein CASRRDLNTEAFF.